What follows describes a single T cell receptor beta chain. Vbeta (60) and Jbeta (13) primers were used in the PCR. Generated by immunoSEQ multiplex PCR, the TCRdb table keeps only in-frame clones and is missing some. Counted here are some 160,000 clones, about four fifths occurring once; the ten biggest clones make up around 0.52%. The record originates from a study of cytomegalovirus exposure and HLA in healthy donors. At the level of the study: Within the Caucasian-associated ancestry cluster were roughly 82% of the approximately 400 genotyped donors.

The CDR3 runs 11 residues. The V gene lost 6 bases and the J gene lost 4 bases, with 9 bases spanning the gap. CDR1 and CDR2 from the germline V gene are GTSNPN and SVGIG (reference sequence). This sequence originates from a woman aged 45-65 years in good health and CMV-seronegative. The V call is TRBV30, the J call TRBJ1-2; weak D call: TRBD1 (6 bases). Sequencing input: PBMCs. DNA of the CDR3: TGTGCCTGCTCGACAGGCTATGGCTACACCTTC. The encoded protein is CACSTGYGYTF.